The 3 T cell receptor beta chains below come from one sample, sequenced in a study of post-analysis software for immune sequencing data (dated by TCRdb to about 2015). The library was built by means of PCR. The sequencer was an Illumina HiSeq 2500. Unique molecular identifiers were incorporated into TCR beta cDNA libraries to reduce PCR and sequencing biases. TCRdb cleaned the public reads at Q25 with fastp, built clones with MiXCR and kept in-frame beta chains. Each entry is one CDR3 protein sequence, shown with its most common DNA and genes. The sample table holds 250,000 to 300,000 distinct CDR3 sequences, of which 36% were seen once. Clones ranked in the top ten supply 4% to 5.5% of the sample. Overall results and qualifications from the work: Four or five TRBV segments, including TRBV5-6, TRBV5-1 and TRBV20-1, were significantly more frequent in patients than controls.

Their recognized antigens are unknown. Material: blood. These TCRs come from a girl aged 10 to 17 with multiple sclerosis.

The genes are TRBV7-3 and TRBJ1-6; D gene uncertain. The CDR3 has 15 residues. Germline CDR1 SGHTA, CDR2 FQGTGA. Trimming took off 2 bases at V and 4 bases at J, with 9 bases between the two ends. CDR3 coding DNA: TGTGCCAGCAGCTTATTCGCGGTGTATAATTCACCCCTCCACTTT. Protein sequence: CASSLFAVYNSPLHF.

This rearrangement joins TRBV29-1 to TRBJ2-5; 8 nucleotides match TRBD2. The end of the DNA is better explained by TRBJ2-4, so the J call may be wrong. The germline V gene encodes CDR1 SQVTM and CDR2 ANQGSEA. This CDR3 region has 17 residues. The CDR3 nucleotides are TGCAGCGCGTCTACCGGGGGGGCTTATGAAGCCAAAAACATTCAGTACTTC. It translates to CSASTGGAYEAKNIQYF.

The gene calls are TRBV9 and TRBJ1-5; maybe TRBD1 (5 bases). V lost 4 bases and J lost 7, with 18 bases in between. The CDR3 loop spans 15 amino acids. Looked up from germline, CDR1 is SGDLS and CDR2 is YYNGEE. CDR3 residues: CASSPSGATGQPQHF. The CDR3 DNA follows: TGTGCCAGCAGCCCTTCCGGGGCTACCGGGCAGCCCCAGCATTTT.